Following are 23 T cell receptor beta chains from one sample sequenced in a study of PD-1 blockade in classical Hodgkin lymphoma. Generated by immunoSEQ multiplex PCR, the TCRdb table keeps only in-frame clones and is missing some. The profile shows approximately 29,000 clones, 70% to 85% of them singletons. Time point indicated: cycle 4 day 1 (C4D1), after five to seven weeks of nivolumab. After autologous stem cell transplantation all patients relapsed, and prior brentuximab vedotin exposure differed between cohorts. Researchers used magnetic negative selection to pull out pure CD4+ T cells from thawed PBMCs. The specimen comprised CD4+ T cells from blood, sampled before the fourth cycle of nivolumab. These receptors originate from a human donor with classical Hodgkin lymphoma.

In this sample, this clone turned up once. The rearrangement uses TRBV10-3 and TRBJ2-3, with a possible D match to TRBD2 (5 bases). Trimming removed 10 bases at V and 6 bases at J, with 17 bases between. Germline values: CDR1 ENHRY, CDR2 SYGVKD. This CDR3 is built from 13 residues. CDR3 protein: CATTGKPSDTQYF. The DNA for the CDR3 is TGTGCCACTACCGGGAAACCATCGGATACGCAGTATTTT.

This clone was observed a single time. The chain carries TRBV19 and TRBJ2-7; D is ambiguous. The V end lost 5 bases, the J end lost 3 bases, and 14 bases lay between the germline ends. The CDR3 spans 14 residues. Germline CDR1 is LNHDA and CDR2 is SQIVND (reference sequence). CDR3 in DNA: TGTGCCAGTAGTCGGTGGTCTTCAATCTACGAGCAGTACTTC. Its translation is CASSRWSSIYEQYF.

The chain recombines TRBV10-3 with TRBJ1-4; no clear D gene. Trimming took 0 bases from V and 8 from J, leaving 13 bases between them. The germline gives CDR1 ENHRY, CDR2 SYGVKD. The CDR3 spans 15 residues. CDR3 bases: TGTGCCATCAGTGAGTCGTCAGGAAGGCCCGAAAAACTGTTTTTT. Its protein is CAISESSGRPEKLFF.

In this sample, this clone turned up once. The genes are TRBV4-1 and TRBJ2-7, with 8 positions matching TRBD1. Germline lookup yields CDR1 MGHRA and CDR2 YSYEKL. Trimming at V came to 4 bases and at J to 3 bases, leaving 8 bases not matched to a gene. The CDR3 covers 15 residues. The CDR3 protein is CASSPHLDRVYEQYF. CDR3 coding DNA: TGCGCCAGCAGCCCTCACTTGGACAGGGTCTACGAGCAGTACTTC.

The V gene is TRBV28, the J gene TRBJ1-1; D is undetermined. Germline V lookup: CDR1 MDHEN, CDR2 SYDVKM. The CDR3 has 12 amino acids. V was shortened by 3 bases and J by 6 bases, with 8 bases between the two germline ends. CDR3 nucleotide sequence: TGTGCCAGCAGTTTTCAAATCGCTGAAGCTTTCTTT. Translation gives CASSFQIAEAFF.

V gene TRBV7-6 combines with J gene TRBJ2-5; D is perhaps TRBD1 (6 bases). V dropped 3 bases and J dropped 2 bases, with 16 bases sitting between them. This CDR3 contains 16 residues. The germline V gene has CDR1 SGHVS and CDR2 FNYEAQ. CDR3 region: CASSFRGTLRQETQYF. CDR3 in DNA: TGTGCCAGCAGCTTTAGAGGGACATTAAGACAAGAGACCCAGTACTTC.

This chain links TRBV7-9 with TRBJ1-6; maybe TRBD1 (6 bases). The germline gives CDR1 SEHNR, CDR2 FQNEAQ (reference sequence). The CDR3 has 17 amino acids. Trimming stripped 3 bases from V and 1 base from J, with 13 bases between. CDR3 amino acids: CASSFGGGRSYNSPLHF. The CDR3 DNA reads as TGTGCCAGCAGCTTTGGCGGGGGCCGGTCCTATAATTCACCCCTCCACTTT.

The CDR3 nucleotides are TGCGCCAGCAGCTTGGACTGGGCGGAGACCCAGTACTTC. Translating gives CASSLDWAETQYF. V usage is TRBV5-1 and J usage is TRBJ2-5; no clear D. This CDR3 is 13 amino acids long. V dropped 0 bases and J dropped 5 bases, with 8 bases sitting between them. CDR1 SGHRS and CDR2 YFSETQ come from the germline V gene.

This clone was detected a few times. The chain links TRBV6-5 to TRBJ1-1, with a tentative D call TRBD1 (5 bases). The CDR3 has 13 amino acids. V was shortened by 7 bases and J by 6 bases, with 15 bases between the two germline ends. Germline lookup yields CDR1 MNHEY and CDR2 SVGAGI. The CDR3 is CASMGGVVAEAFF. The CDR3 DNA reads TGTGCCAGCATGGGGGGGGTGGTCGCTGAAGCTTTCTTT.

About this clone: The junction and the germline gene differ at one end; a read error may be behind it. V usage is TRBV7-7 and J usage is TRBJ2-7, with TRBD1 matching over 8 bases. The CDR3 is 15 residues long. CDR1 and CDR2 from the germline V gene are SSHAT and FNYEAQ (reference sequence). CDR3 loop: CASSPATGALYEQYF. The CDR3 DNA reads as TGTGCTAGCAGCCCTGCGACAGGGGCGTTGTACGAGCAGTACTTC.

J is TRBJ1-1 and V is TRBV6-6; no firm D call. Germline CDR1 and CDR2: MNHNY and SVGAGI (reference sequence). V was shortened by 0 bases and J by 0 bases, with 8 bases between the two germline ends. This CDR3 contains 15 residues. The CDR3 DNA sequence: TGTGCCAGCAGTTACTCGTGGCAGTTGAACACTGAAGCTTTCTTT. Protein product: CASSYSWQLNTEAFF.

This rearrangement joins TRBV5-4 to TRBJ2-1, with D unresolved. From germline, CDR1 is SGHNT and CDR2 YYREEE (reference sequence). Trimming shortened V by 3 bases and J by 4 bases, and 11 bases separated the two germline ends. This CDR3 comprises 14 residues. CDR3 residues: CASSSTARYNEQFF. The CDR3 bases are TGTGCCAGCAGCTCTACAGCTAGGTACAATGAGCAGTTCTTC.

V and J are TRBV19 and TRBJ2-1; D perhaps matches TRBD2 (6 bases). The CDR3 covers 18 residues. Germline lookup yields CDR1 LNHDA and CDR2 SQIVND (reference sequence). V lost 1 base, J lost 0 bases, and 16 bases lay in between. The CDR3 sequence is CASSIGGLAASSYNEQFF. Here the CDR3 DNA reads TGTGCCAGTAGTATAGGGGGCTTAGCGGCCAGCTCCTACAATGAGCAGTTCTTC.

This chain joins TRBV5-5 and TRBJ2-7, with D maybe TRBD1 (6 bases). V was pared by 0 bases and J by 7 bases, with 11 bases between. The CDR3 loop spans 13 amino acids. The germline CDR1 and CDR2 sequences are SGHKS and YYEKEE (reference sequence). The DNA for the CDR3 is TGTGCCAGCAGCTTGGACCTTGACAGGGAGCAGTACTTC. It specifies CASSLDLDREQYF.

The chain recombines TRBV18 with TRBJ2-7; D call uncertain. This CDR3 has 11 amino acids. V was pared by 3 bases and J by 4 bases, with 4 bases between. Germline CDR1 KGHSH, CDR2 LQKENI. In nucleotides, the CDR3 is TGTGCCAGCTCACCCAAGTACGAGCAGTACTTC. Amino acid sequence: CASSPKYEQYF.

The V gene is TRBV12-5, the J gene TRBJ2-2, with 10 bases that match TRBD1. Germline V gene data show CDR1 as LGHNT and CDR2 as FRNRAP. J gave up 6 bases and V 0 bases, and 13 bases lay outside the gene matches. The CDR3 extends over 19 amino acids. DNA for the CDR3: TGTGCTAGTGGTTTGGTGGGTTTCGGATGGGACAGGGGCGCCGGGGAGCTGTTTTTT. This sequence encodes CASGLVGFGWDRGAGELFF.

The chain carries TRBV18 and TRBJ2-2; TRBD2 aligns across 8 bases. Germline V CDR1 and CDR2: KGHSH, LQKENI. Trimming removed 4 bases from V and 3 bases from J; junction bases left unmatched: 7. The CDR3 is 16 residues long. CDR3: CASSLRTSSDTGELFF. DNA of the CDR3: TGTGCCAGCTCACTTCGGACTAGCTCAGACACCGGGGAGCTGTTTTTT.

The chain is built from TRBV19 and TRBJ1-5, with 7 bases fitting TRBD1. In germline, CDR1 is LNHDA, CDR2 SQIVND (reference sequence). J gave up 0 bases and V 4 bases, and 6 bases lay outside the gene matches. The CDR3 spans 16 residues. Here the CDR3 reads CASSKWTGDSNQPQHF. The DNA of the CDR3 is TGTGCCAGTAGTAAGTGGACAGGCGATAGCAATCAGCCCCAGCATTTT.

The chain uses TRBV11-3 and TRBJ2-1, with 8 bases aligning to TRBD1. Germline CDR1 is SGHNT and CDR2 is YENEEA. The CDR3 extends over 16 amino acids. V gave up 0 bases and J gave up 6 bases; unmatched junction bases: 7. The CDR3 loop is CASSLDPWQGANEQFF. CDR3 coding DNA: TGTGCCAGCAGCTTAGATCCATGGCAGGGGGCCAATGAGCAGTTCTTC.

The chain uses TRBV5-1 and TRBJ1-1; 7 bases line up with TRBD1. V gave up 4 bases and J gave up 5 bases; unmatched junction bases: 14. CDR1 and CDR2 from the germline V gene are SGHRS and YFSETQ. This CDR3 has 16 residues. The DNA of the CDR3 is TGCGCCAGCAGCGGGTCGGGACAGTCTCTGGGAACTGAAGCTTTCTTT. Encoded protein: CASSGSGQSLGTEAFF.

This chain's CDR3 is CASSPGGVHEQYF. DNA for the CDR3: TGTGCCAGCAGCCCCGGGGGGGTCCACGAGCAGTACTTC. J is TRBJ2-7 and V is TRBV6-5; TRBD2 matches 8 bases. This CDR3 contains 13 residues. V was clipped by 6 bases and J by 5 bases; unmatched bases: 6. The V gene's germline CDR1 is MNHEY and CDR2 SVGAGI.

The CDR3 protein is CATSRGRQPQHF. The CDR3 bases are TGTGCCACCAGCAGAGGACGTCAGCCCCAGCATTTT. The chain has TRBV15 and TRBJ1-5; D ambiguous. The CDR3 has 12 amino acids. Germline-derived CDR1 and CDR2 are LNHNV and YYDKDF (reference sequence). V dropped 1 base and J dropped 6 bases, with 4 bases sitting between them. Filled out from reference TRBV15 and TRBJ1-5, the complete variable domain reads DAMVIQNPRYQVTQFGKPVTLSCSQTLNHNVMYWYQQKSSQAPKLLFHYYDKDFNNEADTPDNFQSRRPNTSFCFLDIRSPGLGDTAMYLCATSRGRQPQHFGDGTRLSIL.

This clone was observed a few times. V usage is TRBV10-1 and J usage is TRBJ1-1; possible D gene TRBD1, 5 bases. Looked up from germline, CDR1 is WNHNN and CDR2 is SYGVQD (reference sequence). V lost 2 bases and J 4 bases, leaving 20 bases between the germline ends. This CDR3 region has 17 residues. The CDR3 protein is CASSEPCLGPPGTEAFF. In DNA, the CDR3 is TGCGCCAGCAGTGAGCCCTGCTTGGGACCGCCAGGCACTGAAGCTTTCTTT.